Presented here are 5 T cell receptor beta chains from one specimen sequenced in a study of Ad26.COV2.S vaccination and SARS-CoV-2 variants. The protocol was immunoSEQ multiplex PCR, while the TCRdb copy is restricted to in-frame clones and leaves out a portion. The sample gives more than 250,000 clones, 80% to 90% of which show up once; about 3.6% is in the top ten. Stated treatment: roughly 18 received Ad26.COV2.S at low or high dose, single or two shots; several received placebo; per-sample allocation not given. Samples came from day 63 after the first vaccine or placebo injection. The sample in question was peripheral blood, obtained in a trial of Ad26.COV2.S vaccine versus placebo. All receptors come from a person between 18 and 59 years old who received the Ad26.COV2.S COVID-19 vaccine or a placebo.

The CDR3 is CAWSGANEKLFF. The CDR3 DNA reads as TGTGCCTGGAGTGGGGCTAATGAAAAACTGTTTTTT. The J gene is TRBJ1-4, the V gene TRBV30; D is ambiguous. This CDR3 spans 12 amino acids. The germline V gene encodes CDR1 GTSNPN and CDR2 SVGIG (reference sequence). Trimming shortened V by 1 base and J by 3 bases, and 3 bases separated the two germline ends.

The count of this clone is one. The chain combines TRBV11-2 with TRBJ1-2; tentative D call: TRBD1 (5 bases). CDR1 and CDR2 (germline): SGHAT, FQNNGV. The CDR3 is 15 amino acids. The V and J ends lost 1 base and 1 base respectively, with 10 bases between them. CDR3 DNA: TGTGCCAGCAGCTTAGGAAGGGACTATAACTATGGCTACACCTTC. Its translation: CASSLGRDYNYGYTF. Based on the CDR3 plus reference TRBV11-2 and TRBJ1-2, the full variable domain is EAGVAQSPRYKIIEKRQSVAFWCNPISGHATLYWYQQILGQGPKLLIQFQNNGVVDDSQLPKDRFSAERLKGVDSTLKIQPAKLEDSAVYLCASSLGRDYNYGYTFGSGTRLTVV.

This chain links TRBV10-1 with TRBJ1-1, with D uncertain. The CDR3 is made up of 13 amino acids. Between the trimmed V and J ends, which lost 2 bases and 3 bases, there was a span of 7 bases. Per germline, CDR1 WNHNN and CDR2 SYGVQD (reference sequence). In DNA, the CDR3 is TGCGCCAGCAGTGAGCCCGGGTACACTGAAGCTTTCTTT. It encodes CASSEPGYTEAFF.

V is TRBV7-2 and J is TRBJ2-3; 13 bases are a match to TRBD2. This CDR3 comprises 16 residues. CDR1 is SGHTA and CDR2 is FQGNSA in the germline V gene. Trimming removed 5 bases from V and 4 bases from J; junction bases left unmatched: 6. The CDR3 nucleotides are TGTGCCAGCAGCACCCGACTAGCGGGAGGAGCAGATACGCAGTATTTT. As protein: CASSTRLAGGADTQYF.

The chain recombines TRBV6-5 with TRBJ1-4; D may be TRBD1 (5 bases). CDR1 and CDR2 (germline): MNHEY, SVGAGI. Deletions cut 7 bases from V and 8 bases from J, with 14 bases between. The CDR3 spans 13 residues. The CDR3 reads CASNGQGVEKLFF. The CDR3 DNA reads TGTGCCAGCAACGGGCAGGGTGTCGAAAAACTGTTTTTT.